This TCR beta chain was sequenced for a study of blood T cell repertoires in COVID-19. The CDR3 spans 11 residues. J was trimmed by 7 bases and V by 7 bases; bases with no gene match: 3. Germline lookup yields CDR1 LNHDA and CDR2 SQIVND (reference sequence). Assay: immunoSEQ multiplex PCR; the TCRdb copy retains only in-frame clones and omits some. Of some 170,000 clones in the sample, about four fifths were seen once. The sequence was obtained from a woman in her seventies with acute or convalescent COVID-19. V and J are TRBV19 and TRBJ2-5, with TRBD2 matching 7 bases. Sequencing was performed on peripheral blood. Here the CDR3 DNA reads TGTGCCAGTACCTCGGGGGGGACCCAGTACTTC. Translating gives CASTSGGTQYF. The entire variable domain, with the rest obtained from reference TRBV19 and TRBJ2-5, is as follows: DGGITQSPKYLFRKEGQNVTLSCEQNLNHDAMYWYRQDPGQGLRLIYYSQIVNDFQKGDIAEGYSVSREKKESFPLTVTSAQKNPTAFYLCASTSGGTQYFGPGTRLLVL.